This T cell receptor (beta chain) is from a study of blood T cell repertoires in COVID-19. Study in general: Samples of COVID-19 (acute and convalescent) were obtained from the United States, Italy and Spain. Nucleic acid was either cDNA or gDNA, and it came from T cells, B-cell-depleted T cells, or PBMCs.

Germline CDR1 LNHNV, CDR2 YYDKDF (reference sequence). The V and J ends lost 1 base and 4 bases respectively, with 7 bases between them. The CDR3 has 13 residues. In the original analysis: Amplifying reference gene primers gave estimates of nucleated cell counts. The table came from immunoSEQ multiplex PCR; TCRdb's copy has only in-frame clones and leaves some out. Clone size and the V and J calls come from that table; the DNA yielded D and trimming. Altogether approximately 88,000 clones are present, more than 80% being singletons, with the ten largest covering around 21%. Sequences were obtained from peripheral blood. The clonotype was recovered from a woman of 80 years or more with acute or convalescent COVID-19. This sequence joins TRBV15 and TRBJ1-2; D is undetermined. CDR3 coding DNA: TGTGCCACCAGCAGAGTTAACGGCTATGGCTACACCTTC. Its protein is CATSRVNGYGYTF.